The clone carrying this T cell receptor (delta chain) was detected a few times. A far larger clone is off by one base, so a read error is likely. Distinct nucleotide sequences in the sample also encode this CDR3. This entry belongs to a study of γδ T cells in repeated Plasmodium falciparum infection. About the research overall: Over roughly 600 days, donors received four mosquito-bite P. falciparum NF54 infections. Each infection was followed by sampling at 21 days, plus baseline and some pre-infection draws.

TCRdb reprocessed the multiplex PCR reads through CATT. The sample records some 100,000 delta-chain clones, roughly 1.4% being singletons. This clonotype originated in a pool of human donors (malaria-infected and uninfected, not separated). Sequencing was carried out using gamma-delta T cells from blood.

The CDR3 reads CALGDGYRQGYGFYLTDKLIF. The CDR3 bases are TGTGCTCTTGGGGATGGTTATAGACAGGGATACGGTTTTTATTTGACCGATAAACTCATCTTC. This rearrangement joins TRDV1 to TRDJ1, with 8 bases aligning to TRDD3. CDR1 and CDR2 from the germline V gene are TSWWSYY and QGS. The length of the CDR3 is 21 residues.